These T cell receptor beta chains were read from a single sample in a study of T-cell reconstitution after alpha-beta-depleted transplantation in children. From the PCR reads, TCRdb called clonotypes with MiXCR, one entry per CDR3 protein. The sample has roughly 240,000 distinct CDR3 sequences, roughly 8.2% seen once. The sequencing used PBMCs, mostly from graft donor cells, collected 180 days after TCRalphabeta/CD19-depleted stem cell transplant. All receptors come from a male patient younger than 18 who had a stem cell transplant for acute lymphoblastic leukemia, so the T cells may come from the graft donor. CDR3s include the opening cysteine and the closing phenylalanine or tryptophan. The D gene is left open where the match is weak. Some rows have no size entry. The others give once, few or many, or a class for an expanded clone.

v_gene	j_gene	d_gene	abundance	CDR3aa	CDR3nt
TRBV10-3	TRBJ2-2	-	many	CAIKEGTGELFF	TGTGCCATCAAGGAGGGGACCGGGGAGCTGTTTTTT
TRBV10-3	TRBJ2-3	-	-	CAISVNGLDTDTQYF	TGTGCCATCAGTGTTAACGGCCTCGACACAGATACGCAGTATTTT
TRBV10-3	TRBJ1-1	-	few	CATEQGKGTEAFF	TGTGCCACGGAGCAGGGGAAGGGAACTGAAGCTTTCTTT
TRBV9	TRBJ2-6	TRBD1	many	CASYGRDRALNGANVLTF	TGTGCCAGCTACGGACGGGACAGGGCCTTAAATGGGGCCAACGTCCTGACTTTC
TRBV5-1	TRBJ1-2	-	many	CASSLGGDRGYTF	TGCGCCAGCAGCTTGGGAGGGGACCGGGGCTACACCTTC
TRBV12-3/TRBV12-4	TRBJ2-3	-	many	CASSLMGAYDTDTQYF	TGTGCCAGCAGTTTAATGGGGGCATATGACACAGATACGCAGTATTTT
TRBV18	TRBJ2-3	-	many	CASSPSGTDTQYF	TGTGCCAGCTCACCAAGTGGCACAGATACGCAGTATTTT
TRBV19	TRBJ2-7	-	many	CASSMRANSYEQYF	TGTGCCAGTAGTATGAGGGCAAACTCCTACGAGCAGTACTTC
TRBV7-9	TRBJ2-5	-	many	CASSLEWETQYF	TGTGCCAGCAGCTTAGAGTGGGAGACCCAGTACTTC
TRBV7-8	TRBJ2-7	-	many	CASSLPVSYEQYF	TGTGCCAGCAGCTTGCCAGTCTCCTACGAGCAGTACTTC
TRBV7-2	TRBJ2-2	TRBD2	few	CASSPGGRGGNTGELFF	TGTGCCAGCAGCCCAGGAGGCCGCGGGGGGAACACCGGGGAGCTGTTTTTT
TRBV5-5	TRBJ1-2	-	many	CASSYRDNEGNYGYTF	TGTGCCAGCAGCTACCGGGACAACGAGGGGAACTATGGCTACACCTTC
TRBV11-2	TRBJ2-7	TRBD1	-	CASSLEPARGRTYEQYF	TGTGCCAGCAGCTTAGAGCCAGCCAGGGGGCGCACCTACGAGCAGTACTTC
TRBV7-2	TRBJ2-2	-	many	CASSSEVFYTGELFF	TGTGCCAGCAGCTCGGAAGTATTTTACACCGGGGAGCTGTTTTTT
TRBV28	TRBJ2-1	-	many	CASRASDINNEQFF	TGTGCCAGCAGGGCAAGCGACATAAACAATGAGCAGTTCTTC
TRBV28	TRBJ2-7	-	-	CASSLIGQRQREQYF	TGTGCCAGCAGTTTAATTGGACAGCGCCAAAGGGAGCAGTACTTC
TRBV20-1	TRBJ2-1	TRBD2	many	CSASPSSGRWNEQFF	TGCAGTGCTAGCCCTAGTAGCGGGAGATGGAATGAGCAGTTCTTC
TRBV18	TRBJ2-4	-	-	CASSPTVPKGIQYF	TGTGCCAGCTCACCGACGGTCCCAAAGGGGATTCAGTACTTC
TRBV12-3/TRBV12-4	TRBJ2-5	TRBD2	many	CASSPTSGGEGETQYF	TGTGCCAGCAGCCCTACTAGCGGGGGGGAAGGAGAGACCCAGTACTTC
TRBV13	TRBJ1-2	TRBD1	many	CASSTNWIPSPQNRQGRLGYTF	TGTGCCAGCAGCACTAATTGGATCCCCTCCCCACAGAACAGACAGGGGCGCTTGGGCTACACCTTC
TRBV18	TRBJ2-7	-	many	CASSPSTRNEQYF	TGTGCCAGCTCACCATCCACTAGAAACGAGCAGTACTTC
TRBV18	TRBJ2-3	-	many	CASSPGTQRYTQYF	TGTGCCAGCTCACCAGGGACGCAGAGATATACGCAGTATTTT
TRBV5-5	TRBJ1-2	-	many	CASTLEGTGYGYTF	TGTGCCAGCACCTTGGAGGGGACGGGCTATGGCTACACCTTC
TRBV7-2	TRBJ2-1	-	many	CASSLLRGRLYNEQFF	TGTGCCAGCAGCTTATTACGAGGGAGACTTTACAATGAGCAGTTCTTC
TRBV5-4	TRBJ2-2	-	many	CASSALGSATGELFF	TGTGCCAGCAGCGCCCTAGGGTCGGCCACCGGGGAGCTGTTTTTT
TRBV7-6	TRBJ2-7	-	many	CASSLGPSGEQYF	TGTGCCAGCAGCTTAGGTCCTTCGGGCGAGCAGTACTTC
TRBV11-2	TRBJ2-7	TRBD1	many	CASSFGQGMRREQYF	TGTGCCAGCAGCTTTGGACAGGGGATGAGGAGAGAGCAGTACTTC
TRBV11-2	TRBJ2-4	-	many	CASSLNREIAKNIQYF	TGTGCCAGCAGCCTCAACAGGGAGATAGCCAAAAACATTCAGTACTTC
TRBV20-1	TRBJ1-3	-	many	CSATQGAGNTIYF	TGCAGTGCCACACAGGGCGCTGGAAACACCATATATTTT
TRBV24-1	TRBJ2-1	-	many	CATSDPLEGQFF	TGTGCCACCAGTGATCCGCTTGAAGGGCAGTTCTTC
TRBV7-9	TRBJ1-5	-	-	CASSPSGGQSAQHF	TGTGCCAGCAGCCCCTCGGGAGGACAGAGTGCCCAGCATTTT
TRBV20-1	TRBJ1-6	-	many	CSARSTQGKTHSPLHF	TGCAGTGCTAGGTCAACACAGGGCAAGACTCATTCACCCCTCCACTTT